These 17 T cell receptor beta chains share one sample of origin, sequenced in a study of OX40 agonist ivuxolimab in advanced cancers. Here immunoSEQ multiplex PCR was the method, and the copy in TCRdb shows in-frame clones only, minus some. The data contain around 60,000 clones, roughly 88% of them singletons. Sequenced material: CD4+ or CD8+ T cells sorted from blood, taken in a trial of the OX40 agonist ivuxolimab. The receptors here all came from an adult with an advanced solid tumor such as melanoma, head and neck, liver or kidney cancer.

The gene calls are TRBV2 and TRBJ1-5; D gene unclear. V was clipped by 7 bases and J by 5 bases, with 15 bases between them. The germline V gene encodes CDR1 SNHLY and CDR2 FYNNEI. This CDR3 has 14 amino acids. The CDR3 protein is CASKEGSVDQPQHF. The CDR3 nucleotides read TGTGCCAGCAAAGAGGGATCGGTAGATCAGCCCCAGCATTTT.

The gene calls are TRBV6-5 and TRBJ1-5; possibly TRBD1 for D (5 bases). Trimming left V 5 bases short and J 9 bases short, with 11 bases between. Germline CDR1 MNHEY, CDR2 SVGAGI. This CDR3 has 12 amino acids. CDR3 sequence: CASSPLRGPQHF. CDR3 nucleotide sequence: TGTGCCAGCAGTCCCCTTAGGGGGCCCCAGCATTTT.

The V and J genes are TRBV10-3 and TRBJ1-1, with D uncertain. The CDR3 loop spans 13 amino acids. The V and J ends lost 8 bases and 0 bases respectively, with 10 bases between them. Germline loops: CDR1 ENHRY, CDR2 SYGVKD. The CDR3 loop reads CAIGKELNTEAFF. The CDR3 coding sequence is TGTGCCATCGGGAAGGAGTTGAACACTGAAGCTTTCTTT.

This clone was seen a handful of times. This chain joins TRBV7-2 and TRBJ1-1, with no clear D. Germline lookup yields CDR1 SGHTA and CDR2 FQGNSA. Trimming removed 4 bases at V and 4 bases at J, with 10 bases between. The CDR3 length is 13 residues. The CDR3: CASSSEGFTEAFF. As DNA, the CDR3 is TGTGCCAGCAGCTCCGAGGGTTTCACTGAAGCTTTCTTT.

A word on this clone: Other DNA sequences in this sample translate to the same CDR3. This CDR3 is CASSYPGTDTQYF. CDR3 in DNA: TGTGCCAGCAGTTACCCTGGCACAGATACGCAGTATTTT. The genes are TRBV6-6 and TRBJ2-3; D is ambiguous. Germline V lookup: CDR1 MNHNY, CDR2 SVGAGI (reference sequence). The V end lost 2 bases, the J end lost 1 base, and 4 bases lay between the germline ends. CDR3 size: 13 residues.

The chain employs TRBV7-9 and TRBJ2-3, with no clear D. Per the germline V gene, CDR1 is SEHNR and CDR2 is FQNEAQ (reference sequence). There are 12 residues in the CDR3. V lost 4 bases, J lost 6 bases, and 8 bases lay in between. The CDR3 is CASSSVGDTQYF. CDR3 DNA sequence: TGTGCCAGCAGCTCGGTTGGGGATACGCAGTATTTT.

This CDR3 is CSVEDPSASGGGYEQYF. CDR3 DNA sequence: TGCAGCGTTGAAGATCCCTCGGCTAGCGGGGGGGGCTACGAGCAGTACTTC. The chain employs TRBV29-1 and TRBJ2-7, with TRBD2 identical over 12 bases. J gave up 3 bases and V 0 bases, and 9 bases lay outside the gene matches. Germline V gives CDR1 SQVTM, CDR2 ANQGSEA. The CDR3 runs 17 residues.

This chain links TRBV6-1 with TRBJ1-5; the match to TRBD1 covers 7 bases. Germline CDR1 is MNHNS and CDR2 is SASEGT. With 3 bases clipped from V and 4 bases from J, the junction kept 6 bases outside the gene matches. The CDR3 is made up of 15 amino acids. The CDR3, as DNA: TGTGCCAGCAGTGAGGGAGGGGGCTGGAATCAGCCCCAGCATTTT. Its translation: CASSEGGGWNQPQHF.

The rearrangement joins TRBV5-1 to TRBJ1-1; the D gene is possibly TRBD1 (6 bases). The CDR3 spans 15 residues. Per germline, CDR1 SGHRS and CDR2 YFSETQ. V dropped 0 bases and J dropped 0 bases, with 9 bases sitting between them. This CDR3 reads CASSLAPGVNTEAFF. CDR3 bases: TGCGCCAGCAGCTTGGCCCCAGGGGTGAACACTGAAGCTTTCTTT.

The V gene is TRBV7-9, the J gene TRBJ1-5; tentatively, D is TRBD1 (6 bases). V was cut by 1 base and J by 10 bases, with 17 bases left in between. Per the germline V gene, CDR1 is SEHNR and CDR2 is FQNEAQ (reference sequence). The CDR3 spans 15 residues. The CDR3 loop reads CASSLDGRAGDPQHF. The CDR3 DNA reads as TGTGCCAGCAGCTTAGATGGCAGAGCAGGGGATCCCCAGCATTTT. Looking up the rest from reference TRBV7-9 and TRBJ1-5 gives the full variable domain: DTGVSQNPRHKITKRGQNVTFRCDPISEHNRLYWYRQTLGQGPEFLTYFQNEAQLEKSRLLSDRFSAERPKGSFSTLEIQRTEQGDSAMYLCASSLDGRAGDPQHFGDGTRLSIL.

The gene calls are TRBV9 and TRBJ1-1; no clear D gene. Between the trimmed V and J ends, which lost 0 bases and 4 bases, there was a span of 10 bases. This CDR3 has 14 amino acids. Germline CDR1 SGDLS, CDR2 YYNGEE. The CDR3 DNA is TGTGCCAGCAGCGTAGAGCCAGGACTCACTGAAGCTTTCTTT. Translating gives CASSVEPGLTEAFF.

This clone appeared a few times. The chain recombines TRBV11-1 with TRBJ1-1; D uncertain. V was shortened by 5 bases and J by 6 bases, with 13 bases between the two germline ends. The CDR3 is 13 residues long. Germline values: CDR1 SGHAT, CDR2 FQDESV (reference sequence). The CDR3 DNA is TGTGCCAGCAGCCCGAGACAATTGCCTGAAGCTTTCTTT. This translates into CASSPRQLPEAFF. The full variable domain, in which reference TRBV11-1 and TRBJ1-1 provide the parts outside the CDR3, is EAEVAQSPRYKITEKSQAVAFWCDPISGHATLYWYRQILGQGPELLVQFQDESVVDDSQLPKDRFSAERLKGVDSTLKIQPAELGDSAMYLCASSPRQLPEAFFGQGTRLTVV.

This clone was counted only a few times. CDR3 region: CASSLEQYSPLHF. The CDR3 DNA is TGTGCCAGCAGCTTAGAACAGTATTCACCCCTCCACTTT. The chain combines TRBV11-1 with TRBJ1-6; D unclear. CDR3 length equals 13 residues. Per germline, CDR1 SGHAT and CDR2 FQDESV (reference sequence). V lost 1 base to trimming and J lost 8 bases, with 6 bases between them. The full variable domain, rest sourced from reference TRBV11-1 and TRBJ1-6, is EAEVAQSPRYKITEKSQAVAFWCDPISGHATLYWYRQILGQGPELLVQFQDESVVDDSQLPKDRFSAERLKGVDSTLKIQPAELGDSAMYLCASSLEQYSPLHFGNGTRLTVT.

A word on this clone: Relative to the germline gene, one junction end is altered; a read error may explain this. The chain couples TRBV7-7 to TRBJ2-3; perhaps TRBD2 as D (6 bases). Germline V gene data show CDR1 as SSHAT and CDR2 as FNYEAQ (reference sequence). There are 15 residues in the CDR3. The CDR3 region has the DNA TGTGCTAGCAGCTTACTCGGGACTGGCACAGATACGCAGTATTTT. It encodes CASSLLGTGTDTQYF.

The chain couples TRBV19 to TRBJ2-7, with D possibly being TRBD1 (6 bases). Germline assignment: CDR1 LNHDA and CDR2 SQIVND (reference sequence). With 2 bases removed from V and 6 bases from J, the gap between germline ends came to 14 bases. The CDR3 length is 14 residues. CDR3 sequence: CASSIQSGVGEQYF. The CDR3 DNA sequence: TGTGCCAGTAGTATACAGTCAGGGGTAGGCGAGCAGTACTTC.

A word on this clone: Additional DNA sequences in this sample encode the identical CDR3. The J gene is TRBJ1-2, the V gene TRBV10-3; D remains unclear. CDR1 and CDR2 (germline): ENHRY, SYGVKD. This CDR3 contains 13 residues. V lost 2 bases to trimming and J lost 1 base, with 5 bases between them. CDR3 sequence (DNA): TGTGCCATCAGTGAGACAGTTAACTATGGCTACACCTTC. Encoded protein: CAISETVNYGYTF.

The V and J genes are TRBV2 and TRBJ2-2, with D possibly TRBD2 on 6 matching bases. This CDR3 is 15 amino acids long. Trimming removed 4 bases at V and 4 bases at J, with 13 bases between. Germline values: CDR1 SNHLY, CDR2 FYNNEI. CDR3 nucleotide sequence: TGTGCCAGCAGTGGCAGGGTGGGGGGCACCGGGGAGCTGTTTTTT. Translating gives CASSGRVGGTGELFF.